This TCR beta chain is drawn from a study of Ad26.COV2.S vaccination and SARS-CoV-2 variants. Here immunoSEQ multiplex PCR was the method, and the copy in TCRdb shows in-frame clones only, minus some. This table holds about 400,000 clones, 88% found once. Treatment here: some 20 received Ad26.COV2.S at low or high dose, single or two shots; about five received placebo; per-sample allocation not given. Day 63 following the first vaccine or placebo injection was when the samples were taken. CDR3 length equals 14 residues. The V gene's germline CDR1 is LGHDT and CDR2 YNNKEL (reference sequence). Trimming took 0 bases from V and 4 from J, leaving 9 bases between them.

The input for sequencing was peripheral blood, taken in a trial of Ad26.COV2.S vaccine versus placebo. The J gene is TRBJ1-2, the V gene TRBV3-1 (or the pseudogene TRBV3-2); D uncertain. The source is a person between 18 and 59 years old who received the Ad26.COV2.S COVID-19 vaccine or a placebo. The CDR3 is CASSQDEVPYGYTF. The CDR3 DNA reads TGTGCCAGCAGCCAAGATGAGGTCCCCTATGGCTACACCTTC.